This TCR beta chain was retrieved from a study of T-cell reconstitution after alpha-beta-depleted transplantation in children. This clonotype was observed a few times. The V and J ends lost 5 bases and 2 bases respectively, with 15 bases between them. This CDR3 is 16 amino acids long. Germline V gene sequence: CDR1 SGHTA, CDR2 FQGTGA. Construction of the TCRbeta library involved unique molecular identifiers. TCRdb ran MiXCR on the PCR reads and lists one entry per CDR3 protein. The sample includes fewer than 550,000 distinct CDR3 sequences, 11% of them seen just once. The chain uses TRBV7-3 and TRBJ2-2; a possible D gene is TRBD2 (6 bases). This TCR was recovered from a human donor who donated a stem cell graft to a child with acute myeloid leukemia. The starting material was PBMCs from the stem cell graft donor, obtained from the stem cell graft. CDR3 amino acids: CASSRGNSGNTGELFF. The CDR3 DNA follows: TGTGCCAGCAGCCGGGGAAATAGCGGTAACACCGGGGAGCTGTTTTTT.